Listed here are 12 T cell receptor beta chains from one sample, sequenced in a study of T cell changes during pregnancy in multiple sclerosis. Sequencing was performed with immunoSEQ multiplex PCR; in TCRdb, only in-frame clones are kept and a portion is missing. Among approximately 69,000 clones listed, about 91% were seen once. Specimen: CD4+ T cells from peripheral blood mononuclear cells, collected in the third trimester of pregnancy. The source of these receptors is a female donor in good health, enrolled as a control in a pregnancy study.

The chain uses TRBV19 and TRBJ2-3, with 10 bases that match TRBD1. The CDR3 is 14 amino acids. Trimming cost V 10 bases and J 3 bases; bases outside gene matches: 7. Germline CDR1 LNHDA, CDR2 SQIVND (reference sequence). DNA of the CDR3: TGTGCCACCCGGACAGGGGGTAAAACAGATACGCAGTATTTT. Encoded protein: CATRTGGKTDTQYF.

V usage is TRBV6-1 and J usage is TRBJ2-5; a weak D match, TRBD2 (7 bases). V was cut by 8 bases and J by 5 bases, with 15 bases left in between. The CDR3 runs to 13 residues. Germline CDR1 reads MNHNS; CDR2 reads SASEGT. CDR3 nucleotide sequence: TGTGCCAGCTCCAAAGAGGGGGGGGAGACCCAGTACTTC. Translation gives CASSKEGGETQYF.

V is TRBV30 and J is TRBJ1-6; no definite D call. This CDR3 region has 13 residues. V was trimmed by 1 base and J by 7 bases, leaving 8 bases between them. Germline V gene data show CDR1 as GTSNPN and CDR2 as SVGIG (reference sequence). The CDR3: CAWSGLQNSPLHF. The CDR3 nucleotides are TGTGCCTGGAGTGGACTCCAAAATTCACCCCTCCACTTT.

The chain employs TRBV15 and TRBJ2-5; D ambiguous. The germline V gene has CDR1 LNHNV and CDR2 YYDKDF (reference sequence). The CDR3 sequence is 16 residues long. V gave up 6 bases and J gave up 1 base, with 18 bases separating them. The CDR3 sequence: CATSFSGRPLQETQYF. CDR3 DNA sequence: TGTGCCACCAGTTTTTCCGGCAGGCCCCTCCAAGAGACCCAGTACTTC.

This clone appeared a single time. V and J are TRBV9 and TRBJ2-4; possibly TRBD1 for D (5 bases). The CDR3 has 14 amino acids. Germline CDR1 and CDR2: SGDLS and YYNGEE. The V end lost 0 bases, the J end lost 7 bases, and 11 bases lay between the germline ends. In DNA form, the CDR3 reads TGTGCCAGCAGCGTAGAAGGTCAGGGCAACATTCAGTACTTC. Residues: CASSVEGQGNIQYF.

V gene TRBV30 combines with J gene TRBJ1-1; TRBD1 matches 9 bases. The CDR3 has 16 residues. The ends lost 5 bases at V and 4 bases at J; junction bases unmatched: 14. Looked up from germline, CDR1 is GTSNPN and CDR2 is SVGIG (reference sequence). CDR3 sequence (DNA): TGTGCCTGGCAGGGACAGGGAGGTTGGAGGGGCACTGAAGCTTTCTTT. As protein: CAWQGQGGWRGTEAFF.

This clone showed up just once. The chain combines TRBV9 with TRBJ1-4; possible D gene TRBD1, 6 bases. This CDR3 comprises 15 residues. Germline lookup yields CDR1 SGDLS and CDR2 YYNGEE. V lost 4 bases and J 8 bases, leaving 18 bases between the germline ends. CDR3 residues: CASSSGGGVLEKLFF. Written as DNA, the CDR3 is TGTGCCAGCAGCTCGGGGGGCGGAGTATTAGAAAAACTGTTTTTT.

The J gene is TRBJ1-4, the V gene TRBV11-3; the D gene is possibly TRBD1 (5 bases). The CDR3 is 17 residues long. Per germline, CDR1 SGHNT and CDR2 YENEEA. Trimming shortened V by 5 bases and J by 2 bases, and 18 bases separated the two germline ends. CDR3 sequence: CASSPRLVGRTNEKLFF. DNA for the CDR3: TGTGCCAGCAGCCCGAGGTTGGTGGGGCGTACTAATGAAAAACTGTTTTTT.

The chain recombines TRBV7-2 with TRBJ1-1, with D tentatively TRBD1 (5 bases). This CDR3 has 15 amino acids. Germline V CDR1 and CDR2: SGHTA, FQGNSA. Trimming cost V 5 bases and J 6 bases, with 19 bases left between them. CDR3: CASSPGKGLNPEAFF. CDR3 nucleotide sequence: TGTGCCAGCAGCCCAGGGAAGGGATTAAACCCTGAAGCTTTCTTT. Full variable domain (remainder filled in from reference TRBV7-2 and TRBJ1-1): GAGVSQSPSNKVTEKGKDVELRCDPISGHTALYWYRQSLGQGLEFLIYFQGNSAPDKSGLPSDRFSAERTGGSVSTLTIQRTQQEDSAVYLCASSPGKGLNPEAFFGQGTRLTVV.

The chain links TRBV19 to TRBJ2-7; 9 bases fit TRBD1. Germline V gives CDR1 LNHDA, CDR2 SQIVND (reference sequence). The CDR3 totals 15 residues. J lost 6 bases, V lost 0 bases, and 6 bases had no gene match. DNA for the CDR3: TGTGCCAGTAGTATAGAGGACAGGGGATACTCCGAGCAGTACTTC. Protein product: CASSIEDRGYSEQYF. The full variable domain, in which reference TRBV19 and TRBJ2-7 provide the parts outside the CDR3, is DGGITQSPKYLFRKEGQNVTLSCEQNLNHDAMYWYRQDPGQGLRLIYYSQIVNDFQKGDIAEGYSVSREKKESFPLTVTSAQKNPTAFYLCASSIEDRGYSEQYFGPGTRLTVT.

V and J are TRBV18 and TRBJ1-2; the match to TRBD1 covers 11 bases. This CDR3 is 16 amino acids long. V was pared by 3 bases and J by 2 bases, with 5 bases of the junction left unmatched. The V gene's germline CDR1 is KGHSH and CDR2 LQKENI. For the CDR3, the DNA is TGTGCCAGCTCACCGGACAGGGGGCCCTTGAACTATGGCTACACCTTC. Its translation is CASSPDRGPLNYGYTF.

The chain combines TRBV18 with TRBJ1-2, with 12 bases lining up with TRBD1. The CDR3 has 16 amino acids. The germline V gene has CDR1 KGHSH and CDR2 LQKENI. The ends lost 2 bases at V and 4 bases at J; junction bases unmatched: 5. CDR3 DNA: TGTGCCAGCTCACCAGGGACAGGGGGCGCTGGCTATGGCTACACCTTC. It codes for CASSPGTGGAGYGYTF.